The clone carrying this TCR beta chain was detected ten times or more. As yet, its antigen is unknown. The V gene lost 6 bases and the J gene lost 6 bases, with 18 bases spanning the gap. The CDR3 has 15 residues. Germline V CDR1 and CDR2: MNHEY, SMNVEV (reference sequence). The unsorted libraries were prepared from 2 million PBMCs (stored at -80 C). This record belongs to a study of neurological immune-mediated disorders. TCRdb independently ran MiXCR on the 5' RACE reads; one entry per CDR3 protein. Among more than 50,000 distinct CDR3 sequences listed, 4% to 6% were seen once. Findings and limits, study-wide: In multiple sclerosis patients, the repertoire cluster was unrelated to clinical or MRI findings. Subjects shared no identical expanded-clone CDR3 amino acid sequences, suggesting private TCR-beta repertoires in all groups.

The sequence derives from a woman aged 30 to 39 with multiple sclerosis. Sequencing was done on a sample of PBMCs. V and J are TRBV27 and TRBJ2-1; TRBD2 might be the D (5 bases). CDR3 region: CASSITARGPNEQFF. CDR3 coding DNA: TGTGCCAGCAGCATTACAGCAAGAGGGCCCAATGAGCAGTTCTTC.